This T cell receptor beta chain was sequenced in a study of blood T cells in healthy people across ages. The CDR3 totals 14 residues. V lost 4 bases and J lost 4; bases outside the gene matches: 5. CDR1 is DFQATT, CDR2 SNEGSKA, per germline (reference sequence). Then a second PCR, running roughly 6 to 11 cycles, was carried out with a sample-barcoded 5' primer and a J-beta primer mix. One entry per CDR3 protein, called by TCRdb with MiXCR from the 5' RACE reads. The table has 1.5 million to 1.9 million distinct CDR3 sequences, roughly 43% seen once. V is TRBV20-1 and J is TRBJ1-5; 9 bases align to TRBD1. Sequenced input: blood. The sequence derives from a woman under 30 in good health. CDR3 coding DNA: TGCAGTGCTATTAGACAGGGGGGGAATCAGCCCCAGCATTTT. Its translation is CSAIRQGGNQPQHF.